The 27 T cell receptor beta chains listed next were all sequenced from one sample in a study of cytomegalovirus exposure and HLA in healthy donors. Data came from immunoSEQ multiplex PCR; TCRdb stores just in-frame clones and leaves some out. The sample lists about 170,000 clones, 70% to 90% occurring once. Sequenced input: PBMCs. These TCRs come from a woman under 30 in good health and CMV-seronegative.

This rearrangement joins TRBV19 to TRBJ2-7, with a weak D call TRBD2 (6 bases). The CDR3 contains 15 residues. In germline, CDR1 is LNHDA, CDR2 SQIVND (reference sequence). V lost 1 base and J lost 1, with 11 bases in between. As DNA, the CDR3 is TGTGCCAGTAGTATAGCCCTGGGACTTTCCTACGAGCAGTACTTC. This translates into CASSIALGLSYEQYF. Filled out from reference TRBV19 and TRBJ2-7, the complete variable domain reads DGGITQSPKYLFRKEGQNVTLSCEQNLNHDAMYWYRQDPGQGLRLIYYSQIVNDFQKGDIAEGYSVSREKKESFPLTVTSAQKNPTAFYLCASSIALGLSYEQYFGPGTRLTVT.

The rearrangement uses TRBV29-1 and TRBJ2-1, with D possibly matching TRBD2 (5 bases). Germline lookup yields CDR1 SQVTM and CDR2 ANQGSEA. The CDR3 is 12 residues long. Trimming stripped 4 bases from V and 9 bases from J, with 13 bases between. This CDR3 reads CSVVEGRGEQFF. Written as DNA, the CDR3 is TGCAGCGTTGTTGAAGGGAGAGGTGAGCAGTTCTTC.

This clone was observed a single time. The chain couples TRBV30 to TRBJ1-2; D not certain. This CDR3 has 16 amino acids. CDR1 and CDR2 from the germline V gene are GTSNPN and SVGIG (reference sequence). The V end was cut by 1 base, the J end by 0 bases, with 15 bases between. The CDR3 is CAWSGGVFEANYGYTF. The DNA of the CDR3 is TGTGCCTGGAGTGGGGGAGTTTTCGAGGCTAACTATGGCTACACCTTC.

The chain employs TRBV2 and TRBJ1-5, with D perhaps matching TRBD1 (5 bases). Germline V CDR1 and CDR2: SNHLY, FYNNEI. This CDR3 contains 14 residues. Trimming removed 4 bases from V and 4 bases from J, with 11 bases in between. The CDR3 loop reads CASSVKGWNQPQHF. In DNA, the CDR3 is TGTGCCAGCAGTGTCAAGGGGTGGAATCAGCCCCAGCATTTT.

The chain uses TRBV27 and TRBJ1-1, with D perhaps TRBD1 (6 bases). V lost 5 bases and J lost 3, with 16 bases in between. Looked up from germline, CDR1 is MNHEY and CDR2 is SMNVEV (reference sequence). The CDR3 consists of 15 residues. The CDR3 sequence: CASSIQGNGDTEAFF. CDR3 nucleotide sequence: TGTGCCAGCAGTATCCAGGGGAATGGGGACACTGAAGCTTTCTTT.

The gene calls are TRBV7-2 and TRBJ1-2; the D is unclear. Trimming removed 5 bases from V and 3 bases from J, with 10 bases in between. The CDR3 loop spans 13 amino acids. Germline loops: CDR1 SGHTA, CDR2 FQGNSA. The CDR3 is CASSPVLHYGYTF. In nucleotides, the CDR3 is TGTGCCAGCAGCCCGGTTCTCCACTATGGCTACACCTTC.

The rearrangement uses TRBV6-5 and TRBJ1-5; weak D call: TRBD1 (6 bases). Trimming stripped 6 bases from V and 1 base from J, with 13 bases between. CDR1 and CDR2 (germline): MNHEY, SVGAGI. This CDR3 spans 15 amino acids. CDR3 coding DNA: TGTGCCAGCAGAACTATAGGGGGAAGCAATCAGCCCCAGCATTTT. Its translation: CASRTIGGSNQPQHF.

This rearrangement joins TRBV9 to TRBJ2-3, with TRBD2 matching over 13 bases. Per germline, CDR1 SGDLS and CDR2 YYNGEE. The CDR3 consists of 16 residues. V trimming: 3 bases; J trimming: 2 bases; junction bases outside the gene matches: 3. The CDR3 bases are TGTGCCAGCAGCGCCGGACTAGCGGGAGTCACAGATACGCAGTATTTT. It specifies CASSAGLAGVTDTQYF.

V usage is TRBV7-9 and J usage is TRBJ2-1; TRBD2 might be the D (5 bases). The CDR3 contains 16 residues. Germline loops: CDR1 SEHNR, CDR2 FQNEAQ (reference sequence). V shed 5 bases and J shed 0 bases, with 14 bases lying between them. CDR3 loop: CASSPLDMFSYNEQFF. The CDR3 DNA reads TGTGCCAGCAGCCCACTAGACATGTTCTCCTACAATGAGCAGTTCTTC.

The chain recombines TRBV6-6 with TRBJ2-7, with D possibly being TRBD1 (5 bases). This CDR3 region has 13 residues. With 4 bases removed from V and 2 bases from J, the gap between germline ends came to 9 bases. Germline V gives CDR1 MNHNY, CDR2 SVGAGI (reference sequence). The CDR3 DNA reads TGTGCCAGCAGTTTTCAGGGCCCCTACGAGCAGTACTTC. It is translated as CASSFQGPYEQYF.

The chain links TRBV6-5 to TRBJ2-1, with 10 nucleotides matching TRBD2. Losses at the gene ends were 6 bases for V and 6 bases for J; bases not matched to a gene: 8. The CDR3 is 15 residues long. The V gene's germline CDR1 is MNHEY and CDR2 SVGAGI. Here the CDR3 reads CASRQTSGDGNEQFF. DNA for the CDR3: TGTGCCAGCAGGCAAACTAGCGGGGATGGCAATGAGCAGTTCTTC.

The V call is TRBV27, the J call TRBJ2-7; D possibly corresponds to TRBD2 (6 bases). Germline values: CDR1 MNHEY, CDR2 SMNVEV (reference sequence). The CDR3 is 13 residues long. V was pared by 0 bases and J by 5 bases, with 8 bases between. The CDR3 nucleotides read TGTGCCAGCAGTTTATCGGCGGGGAACGAGCAGTACTTC. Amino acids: CASSLSAGNEQYF.

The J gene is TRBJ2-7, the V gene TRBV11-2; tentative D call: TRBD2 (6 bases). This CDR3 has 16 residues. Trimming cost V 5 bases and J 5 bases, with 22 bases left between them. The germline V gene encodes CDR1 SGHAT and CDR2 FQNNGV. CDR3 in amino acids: CASSLLPMEGGDEQYF. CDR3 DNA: TGTGCCAGCAGCCTTCTACCGATGGAGGGAGGAGACGAGCAGTACTTC.

The CDR3 region is CASSLLAGATTDTQYF. CDR3 sequence (DNA): TGTGCCAGCAGTTTACTAGCGGGGGCGACCACAGATACGCAGTATTTT. This chain links TRBV27 with TRBJ2-3, with 10 bases lining up with TRBD2. The V and J ends lost 2 bases and 2 bases, in that order; junction bases with no gene match: 4. The CDR3 loop spans 16 amino acids. Germline V gives CDR1 MNHEY, CDR2 SMNVEV (reference sequence).

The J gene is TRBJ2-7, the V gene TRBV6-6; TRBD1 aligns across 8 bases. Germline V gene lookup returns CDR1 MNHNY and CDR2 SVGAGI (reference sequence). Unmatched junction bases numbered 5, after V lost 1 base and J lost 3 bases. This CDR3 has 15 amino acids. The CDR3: CASSYFSGQGYEQYF. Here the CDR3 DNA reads TGTGCCAGCAGTTACTTTTCAGGACAGGGCTACGAGCAGTACTTC.

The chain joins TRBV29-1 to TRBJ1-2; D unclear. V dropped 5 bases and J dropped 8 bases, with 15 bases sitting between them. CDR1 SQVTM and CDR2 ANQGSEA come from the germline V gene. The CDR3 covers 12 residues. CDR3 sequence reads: CSVSSEEEGYTF. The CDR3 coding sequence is TGCAGCGTTTCCTCAGAGGAGGAGGGCTACACCTTC.

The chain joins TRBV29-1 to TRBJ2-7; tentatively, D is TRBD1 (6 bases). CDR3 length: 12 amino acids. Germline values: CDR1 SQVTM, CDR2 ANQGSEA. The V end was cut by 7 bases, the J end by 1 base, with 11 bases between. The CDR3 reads CSAYTGSYEQYF. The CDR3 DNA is TGCAGCGCCTATACAGGGTCCTACGAGCAGTACTTC.

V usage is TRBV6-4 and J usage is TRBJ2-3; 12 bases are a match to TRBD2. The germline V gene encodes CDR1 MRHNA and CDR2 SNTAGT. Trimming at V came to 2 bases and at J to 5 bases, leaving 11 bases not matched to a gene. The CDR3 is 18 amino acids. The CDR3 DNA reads TGTGCCAGCAGTGACAATTTACGGACTAGCGGGGATGTAGATACGCAGTATTTT. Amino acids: CASSDNLRTSGDVDTQYF.

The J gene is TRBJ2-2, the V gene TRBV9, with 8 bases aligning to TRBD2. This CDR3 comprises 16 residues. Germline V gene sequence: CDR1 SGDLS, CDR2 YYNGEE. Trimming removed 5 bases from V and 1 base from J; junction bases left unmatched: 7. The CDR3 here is CASSPAGAMNTGELFF. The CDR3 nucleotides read TGTGCCAGCAGTCCAGCGGGGGCCATGAACACCGGGGAGCTGTTTTTT.

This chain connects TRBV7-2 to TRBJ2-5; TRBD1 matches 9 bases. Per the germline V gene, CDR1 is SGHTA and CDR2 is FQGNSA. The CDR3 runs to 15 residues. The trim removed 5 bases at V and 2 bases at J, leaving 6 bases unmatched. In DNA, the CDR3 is TGTGCCAGCAGCCTCGGGACAGGGAGACAAGAGACCCAGTACTTC. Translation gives CASSLGTGRQETQYF.

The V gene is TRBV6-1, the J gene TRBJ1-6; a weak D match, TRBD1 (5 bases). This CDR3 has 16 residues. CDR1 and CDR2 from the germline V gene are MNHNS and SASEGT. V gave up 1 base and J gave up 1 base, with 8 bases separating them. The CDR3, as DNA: TGTGCCAGCAGTGAAGGCTGGACATCCTATAATTCACCCCTCCACTTT. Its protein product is CASSEGWTSYNSPLHF.

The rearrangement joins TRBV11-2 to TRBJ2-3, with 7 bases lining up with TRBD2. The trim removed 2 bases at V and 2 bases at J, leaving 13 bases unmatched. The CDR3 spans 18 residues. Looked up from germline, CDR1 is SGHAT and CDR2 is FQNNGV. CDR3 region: CASSLREGLGAHTDTQYF. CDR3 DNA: TGTGCCAGCAGCTTAAGGGAGGGCCTAGGGGCCCACACAGATACGCAGTATTTT.

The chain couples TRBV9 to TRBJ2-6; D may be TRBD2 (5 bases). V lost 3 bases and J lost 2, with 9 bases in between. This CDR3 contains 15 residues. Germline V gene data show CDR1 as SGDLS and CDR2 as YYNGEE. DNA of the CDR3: TGTGCCAGCAGCGATCGGGGAACTGGGGCCAACGTCCTGACTTTC. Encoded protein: CASSDRGTGANVLTF. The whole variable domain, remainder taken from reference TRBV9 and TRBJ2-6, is DSGVTQTPKHLITATGQRVTLRCSPRSGDLSVYWYQQSLDQGLQFLIQYYNGEERAKGNILERFSAQQFPDLHSELNLSSLELGDSALYFCASSDRGTGANVLTFGAGSRLTVL.

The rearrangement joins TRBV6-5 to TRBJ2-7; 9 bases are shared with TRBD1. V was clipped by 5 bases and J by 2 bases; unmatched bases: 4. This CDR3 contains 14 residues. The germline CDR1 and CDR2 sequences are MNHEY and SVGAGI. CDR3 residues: CASSEGTGPYEQYF. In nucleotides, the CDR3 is TGTGCCAGCAGTGAAGGGACAGGGCCCTACGAGCAGTACTTC.

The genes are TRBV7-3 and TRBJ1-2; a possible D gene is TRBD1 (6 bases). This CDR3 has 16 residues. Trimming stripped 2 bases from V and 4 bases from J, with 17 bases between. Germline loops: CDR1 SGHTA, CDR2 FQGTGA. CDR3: CASSLWGQAEGYGYTF. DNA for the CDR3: TGTGCCAGCAGCTTATGGGGGCAGGCGGAAGGCTATGGCTACACCTTC.

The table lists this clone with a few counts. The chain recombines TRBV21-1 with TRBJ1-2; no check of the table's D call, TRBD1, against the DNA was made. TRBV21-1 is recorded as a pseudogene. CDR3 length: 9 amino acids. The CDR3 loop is CAGPSGYTF. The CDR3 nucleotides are TGTGCCGGGCCCTCCGGCTACACCTTC.

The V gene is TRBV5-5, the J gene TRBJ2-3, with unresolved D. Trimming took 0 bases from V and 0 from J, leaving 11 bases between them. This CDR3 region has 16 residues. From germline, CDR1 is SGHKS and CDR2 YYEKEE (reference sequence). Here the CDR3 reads CASSLGVLLSTDTQYF. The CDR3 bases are TGTGCCAGCAGCTTGGGAGTTCTCCTAAGCACAGATACGCAGTATTTT.